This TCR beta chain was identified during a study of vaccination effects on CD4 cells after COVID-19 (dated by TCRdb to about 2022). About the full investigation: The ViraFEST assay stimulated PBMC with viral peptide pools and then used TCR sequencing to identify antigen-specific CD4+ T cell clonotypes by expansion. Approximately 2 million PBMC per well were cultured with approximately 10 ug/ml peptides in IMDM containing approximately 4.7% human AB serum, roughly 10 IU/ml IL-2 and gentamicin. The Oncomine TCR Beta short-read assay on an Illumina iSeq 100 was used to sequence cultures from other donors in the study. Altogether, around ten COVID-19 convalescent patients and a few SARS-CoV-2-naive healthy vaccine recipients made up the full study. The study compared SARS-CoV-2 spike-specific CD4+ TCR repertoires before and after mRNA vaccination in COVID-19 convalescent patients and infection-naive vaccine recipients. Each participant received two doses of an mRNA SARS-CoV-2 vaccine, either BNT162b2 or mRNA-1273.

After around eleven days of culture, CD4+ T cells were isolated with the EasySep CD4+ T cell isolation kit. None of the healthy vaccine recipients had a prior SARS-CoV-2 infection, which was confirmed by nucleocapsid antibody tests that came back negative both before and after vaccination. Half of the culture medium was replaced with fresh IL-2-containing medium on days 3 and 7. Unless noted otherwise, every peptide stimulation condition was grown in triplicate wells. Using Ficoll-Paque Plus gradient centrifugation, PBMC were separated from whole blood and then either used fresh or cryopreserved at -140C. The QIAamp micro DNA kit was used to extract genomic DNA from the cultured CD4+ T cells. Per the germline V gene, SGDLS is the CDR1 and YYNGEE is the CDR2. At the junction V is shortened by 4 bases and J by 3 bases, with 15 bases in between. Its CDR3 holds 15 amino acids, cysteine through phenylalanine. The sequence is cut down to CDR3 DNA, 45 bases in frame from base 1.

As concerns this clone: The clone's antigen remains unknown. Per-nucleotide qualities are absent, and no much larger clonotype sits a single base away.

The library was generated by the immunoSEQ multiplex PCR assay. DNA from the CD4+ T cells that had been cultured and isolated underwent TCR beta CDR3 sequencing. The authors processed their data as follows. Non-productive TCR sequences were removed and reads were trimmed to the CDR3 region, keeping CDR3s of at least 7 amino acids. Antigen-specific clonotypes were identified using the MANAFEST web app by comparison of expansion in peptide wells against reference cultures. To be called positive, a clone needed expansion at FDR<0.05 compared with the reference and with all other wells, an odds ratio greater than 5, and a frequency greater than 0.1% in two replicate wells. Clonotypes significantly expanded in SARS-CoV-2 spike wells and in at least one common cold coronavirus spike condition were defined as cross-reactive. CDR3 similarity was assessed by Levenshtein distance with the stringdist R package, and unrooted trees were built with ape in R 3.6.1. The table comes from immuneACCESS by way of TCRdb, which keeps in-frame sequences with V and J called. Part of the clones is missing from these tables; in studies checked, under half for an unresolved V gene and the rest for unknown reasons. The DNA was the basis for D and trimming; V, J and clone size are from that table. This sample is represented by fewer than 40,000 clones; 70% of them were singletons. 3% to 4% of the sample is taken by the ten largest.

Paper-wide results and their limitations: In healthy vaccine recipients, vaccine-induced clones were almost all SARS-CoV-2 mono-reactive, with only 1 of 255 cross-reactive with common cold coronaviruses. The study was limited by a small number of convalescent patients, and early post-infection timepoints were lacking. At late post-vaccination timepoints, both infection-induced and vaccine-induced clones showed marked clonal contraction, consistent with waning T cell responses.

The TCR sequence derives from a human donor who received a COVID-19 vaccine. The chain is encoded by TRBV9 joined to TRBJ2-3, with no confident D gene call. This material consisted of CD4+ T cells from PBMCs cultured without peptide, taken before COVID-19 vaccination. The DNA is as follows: TGTGCCAGCAGCCCCTTTACTCTTTGGACAGATACGCAGTATTTT. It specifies CASSPFTLWTDTQYF. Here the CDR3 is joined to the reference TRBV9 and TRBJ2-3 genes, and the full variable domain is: DSGVTQTPKHLITATGQRVTLRCSPRSGDLSVYWYQQSLDQGLQFLIQYYNGEERAKGNILERFSAQQFPDLHSELNLSSLELGDSALYFCASSPFTLWTDTQYFGPGTRLTVL.